A selection of T cell receptor beta chains follows, all from one sample in a study of blood T cells in healthy people across ages. TCRdb re-analysed the 5' RACE reads in MiXCR, keeping a single row per CDR3 protein. Seen here are fewer than 750,000 distinct CDR3 sequences, 40% to 50% observed once, and the top ten hold around 23%. What was sequenced was blood. The receptors originated from a man older than 75 in good health. The CDR3 runs from the conserved cysteine through the conserved F or W. The size entry is marked missing in some rows and otherwise reads once, few, many or a size class.

size | V | CDR3
. | TRBV9 | CASSVGGIANYGYTF
few | TRBV29-1 | CSVENGGGTEAFF
few | TRBV27 | CASSLSGHATGELFF
. | TRBV5-1 | CASTKGSFTEAFF
. | TRBV4-3 | CASSQEPGQGLNTEAFF
. | TRBV28 | CAIQLGPWDEQFF
. | TRBV12-3/TRBV12-4 | CASTSDTKETQYF
. | TRBV6-5 | CASSSASSSARRQYF
once | TRBV7-2 | CASSRPNLSGYTF
. | TRBV29-1 | CSVEHTGPNTEAFF
. | TRBV7-2 | CASSPELAGAETQYF
. | TRBV20-1 | CSAPPGTSGRRGGEQFF
many | TRBV9 | CASSPTGQGAYEQYF
. | TRBV7-9 | CASSLSNPTEAFF
. | TRBV5-1 | CASSLSQRGTTDTQYF
. | TRBV12-3/TRBV12-4 | CASTLRRDTEAFF
few | TRBV5-1 | CASSLAGTTDNEQFF
many | TRBV6-5 | CASSYGDSGANVLTF
few | TRBV15 | CATSRDRGTNEKLFF
. | TRBV4-3 | CASSQDAAGGINYEQYF
. | TRBV28 | CASSSPGGDYGYTF
. | TRBV29-1 | CTGNLASTDTQYF
. | TRBV29-1 | CSADSGRETQYF
few | TRBV4-2 | CASSQGQSYNEQFF
many | TRBV6-6 | CASKSLAGVETQYF
. | TRBV12-3/TRBV12-4 | CASSLLQTSNEQFF
many | TRBV6-5 | CASSWDRGSNEQYF
few | TRBV6-2/TRBV6-3 | CASSYDPRNSPLHF
few | TRBV4-1 | CASSQATGTSTDTQYF
. | TRBV7-2 | CASSLRGRNIEAFF
many | TRBV6-5 | CASSYSRGAYGYTF
. | TRBV3-1 | CASSQGLGSYEQYF
. | TRBV25-1 | CASSESGEATEAFF
. | TRBV9 | CASSPTRFPDTQYF
many | TRBV6-5 | CASSYSQGSYEQYF
few | TRBV12-3/TRBV12-4 | CASSSTTGFYGYTF
. | TRBV6-1 | CASRVPPRRGLPKNIQYF
. | TRBV20-1 | CSAINHDSEQYF
. | TRBV4-3 | CASSQDLSHEQYF
. | TRBV7-9 | CASSLASGARSPLHF
. | TRBV10-3 | CAISESDGGPYNEQFF
. | TRBV18 | CASSAVGWVTSPEQFF
few | TRBV7-2 | CASSPVGAGGMETQYF
. | TRBV27 | CASSLGRNMDSPLHF
. | TRBV7-9 | CASSSQGSIQYF
. | TRBV28 | CASSSPQAHNEQFF
few | TRBV12-3/TRBV12-4 | CASSGSTYEQYF